This TCR beta chain was identified during a study of blood T cell repertoires in COVID-19. Study context: T cells, B-cell-depleted T cells, or PBMCs provided the cDNA or gDNA that served as material.

The germline V and J ends were trimmed by 6 bases and 0 bases, with 20 bases remaining between them. CDR1 is WNHNN, CDR2 SYGVQD, per germline (reference sequence). This CDR3 is built from 18 residues. Using immunoSEQ multiplex PCR, the repertoire was profiled, and TCRdb retains in-frame clones only, with some absent. Among some 200,000 clones listed, about 88% were seen once. Participants came from 24 US areas, aged about 18 to 89 years. The sequenced sample was PBMCs or T cells enriched from blood (not recorded which). This clonotype originated in a woman in her 30s who had recovered from COVID-19. This chain connects TRBV10-1 to TRBJ1-4; D gene uncertain. CDR3 bases: TGCGCCAGCAGATCCGAAGGGCTGGGAGCGTCAACTAATGAAAAACTGTTTTTT. It encodes CASRSEGLGASTNEKLFF.